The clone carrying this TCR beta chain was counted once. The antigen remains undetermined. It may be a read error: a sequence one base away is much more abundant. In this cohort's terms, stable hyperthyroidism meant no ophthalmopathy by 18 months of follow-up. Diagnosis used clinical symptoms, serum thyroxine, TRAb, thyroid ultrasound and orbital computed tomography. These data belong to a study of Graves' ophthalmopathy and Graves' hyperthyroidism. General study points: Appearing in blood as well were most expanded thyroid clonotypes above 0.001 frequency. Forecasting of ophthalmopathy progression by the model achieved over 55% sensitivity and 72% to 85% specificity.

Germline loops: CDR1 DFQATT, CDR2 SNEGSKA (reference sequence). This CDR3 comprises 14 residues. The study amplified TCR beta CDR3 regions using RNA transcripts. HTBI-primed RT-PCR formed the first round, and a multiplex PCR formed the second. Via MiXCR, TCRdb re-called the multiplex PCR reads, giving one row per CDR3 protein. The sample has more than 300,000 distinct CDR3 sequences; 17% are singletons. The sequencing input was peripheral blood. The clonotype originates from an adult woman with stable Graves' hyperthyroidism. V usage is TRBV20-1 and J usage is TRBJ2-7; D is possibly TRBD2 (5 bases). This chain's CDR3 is CSARSGRFYYERYF. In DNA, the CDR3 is TGCAGTGCTAGATCGGGGAGATTCTACTACGAGCGGTACTTC.